This T cell receptor (beta chain) was recorded in a study of cytomegalovirus exposure and HLA in healthy donors (dated 2017 in TCRdb). Looking at the study overall: According to an earlier analysis of several hundred of the donors, about 179 million T cells yielded 90 million to 130 million unique TCR beta sequences and about 300 Gb of sequence data. Approximately 310 gigabases of sequencing data and tens of millions of unique TCR sequences were included in an early release covering several hundred HLA-typed donors. Of the roughly 430 genotyped donors, 65% to 90% fell in the genetic ancestry cluster associated with self-reported Caucasian donors. The aim of the study was to test whether cataloging public T cell receptors could identify signatures of past pathogen exposure. The study profiled the T cell repertoires of 666 subjects by immunosequencing and related them to cytomegalovirus serostatus. Besides the first cohort of roughly 700 subjects, a separate validation cohort made up of some 110 different subjects was used. The study combined high-throughput TCR immunosequencing, statistical association of individual TCRs with disease status, and machine learning to predict cytomegalovirus infection status. A later analysis re-examined previously published TCR beta repertoires from around 670 donors and added high-resolution HLA genotyping to investigate patterns of TCR occurrence. Rather than drawing on any new phenotypic data, the later analysis identified candidate immune exposures from TCR beta sequences and the way those sequences occurred across donors. To decide whether each TCR beta V gene segment behaved as functional or pseudogenic, an earlier analysis of 587 of the donors relied on high-throughput TCR beta sequencing. Donor age, sex, ethnicity and CMV serostatus were collected together with the repertoire data. A later genetic analysis used genome-wide SNP genotypes for about three fifths of the roughly 700 donors, treating that subset as a discovery cohort. Every discovery cohort repertoire had been produced on one sequencing platform. Class I and class II HLA loci were covered by the typing at four-digit resolution. Typing coverage differed by locus: A, B, C, DRB1 and DQB1 were typed in roughly 620-640 donors, DQA1 in about 500, DPA1 in some 600, and DPB1 in approximately 450. Several DR-DQ haplotypes were handled as single units for association and clustering because linkage in the cohort was strong. Among approximately 370 genotyped donors of the cohort, an average of about 220,000 unique TCR beta nucleotide sequences was sequenced per donor, of which 15% to 20% were non-productive. Broad study findings and their caveats: For the cohort, immune exposure information was limited to CMV serostatus. In a later analysis, 15,000 to 20,000 TCR beta sequences were associated with specific HLA alleles at a false discovery rate of 0.05. The presence/absence analyses assumed that sequencing depth was roughly uniform across donors, and that assumption may not be true. A later analysis found that TCR association rates varied across HLA loci, with DRB1 alleles showing the most associated TCRs and HLA-C alleles the fewest. A total of fewer than 200 TCR beta chains were listed by the study as associated with cytomegalovirus. In a later genetic analysis, fewer N-insertions in productive TCRs were reported among donors in an Asian-associated ancestry cluster than the approximately 630-donor mean. Because some donors lacked HLA typing at each locus, the association tests relied only on the typed subset. This cohort had only TCR beta chains sequenced, and the lack of alpha or paired-chain data limited which features could be detected. An association between a missense DCLRE1C variant and V-gene and J-gene trimming of TCR beta chains was found in a later genetic analysis and replicated in an independent cohort. Because counts were too low, seventeen rarely observed V segments, including chromosome 9 orphons, were left out of the earlier analysis of several hundred of the donors. Across donors, most TCR sequences were observed very rarely, whereas some public TCRs were present in many individuals. Cytomegalovirus status was reported to be diagnosed by the classifier with high specificity and sensitivity in both the original and validation cohorts. According to the authors, the approach could potentially be generalized to other disease states and immunological phenotypes. A group of highly shared sequence variants was considered likely to be a technical artifact of the sequencing pipeline. In vitro tests confirmed that three of the cytomegalovirus-associated TCR beta chains recognize cytomegalovirus antigens. A further reported finding was that TCR beta sequences accurately predicted the HLA-A and HLA-B alleles for most subjects in the first cohort. In a later analysis, several top co-occurrence clusters were reported to appear linked to parvovirus B19, influenza, CMV and Epstein-Barr virus. Broadly in line with IMGT annotations, most TCR beta V segments showed up in productive rearrangements about 87% or about 30% of the time in an earlier analysis of several hundred of the donors. When HLA alleles, especially DR and DQ, strongly co-occurred, attributing TCR associations to individual alleles was difficult. Correlated functional status among segregating V segments might reflect linkage disequilibrium, but an unknown experimental factor could not be ruled out. According to a later analysis, most CMV-associated TCR beta chains appeared to be HLA-restricted, and the HLA associations seemed to be driven largely by CMV exposure. In a later analysis, HLA-associated TCR beta chains showed more clonal expansion and lower generation probabilities than non-associated chains that were equally common.

The cohort was made up of 666 healthy bone marrow donors. At the time of sampling, all cohort members were nominally healthy, though unrecorded immune exposures were likely present. The donor was CMV seropositive and was included in the group of some 290 seropositive cohort members. A peripheral blood sample was collected from each donor, and TCR beta sequencing was performed on peripheral blood mononuclear cells. The Qiagen DNeasy Blood Extraction Kit was used to extract genomic DNA from the blood cell samples. Library method: the immunoSEQ multiplex PCR assay. A mixture of 60 forward primers for TCR Vbeta segments and 13 reverse primers for TCR Jbeta segments was used in the multiplex PCR. The CDR3 region of rearranged TCR beta genes was amplified from genomic DNA by a multiplex PCR assay. Amplified TCR beta libraries were sequenced as 87-base-pair reads on the Illumina HiSeq System. The original methods were these. Across the 600 to 700 repertoires, a later analysis counted tens of millions of unique TCR beta chains, roughly 11 million of which were shared by at least two donors. Raw reads were error-corrected and collapsed into unique sequences by a nearest-neighbor algorithm in which closely related sequences were merged to remove PCR and sequencing errors. Alignment of CDR3 sequences to IMGT reference sequences was used to assign V, D and J gene segments. For a sequence to be retained, at least a six-nucleotide match to both a V gene segment and a J gene segment was required. A rearrangement was called productive if the CDR3 had no stop codons and remained in frame with V and J, and every other rearrangement was called non-productive. Following IMGT convention, CDR3 was defined as the stretch from the second conserved V-encoded cysteine to the conserved J-encoded phenylalanine. The earlier analysis of 450 to 750 of the donors excluded any sequence lacking an unambiguous match to a single V gene segment. An earlier analysis of 587 of the donors called V segments functional above 56.7% productive rearrangements and segregating when the between-donor standard deviation exceeded 5%. To diagnose cytomegalovirus status from the catalog of TCR beta chain sequences, a statistical classification framework was built. A later analysis assigned V and J genes by comparing TCR nucleotide sequences with IMGT/GENE-DB human TR gene sequences. In a later analysis, CDR3 sequences and most-parsimonious VDJ recombination scenarios were assigned using the TCRdist pipeline. In a later analysis, each TCR beta chain was defined by its CDR3 amino acid sequence together with its V-gene family, and reads without a unique V-gene family were excluded. As a way to deal with suspected cross-contamination and a sequencing artifact, a later analysis dropped 450 to 600 nucleotide sequences that were highly shared and had low generation probability. A later analysis calculated a clonal expansion index for each public chain from normalized within-repertoire ranks of inferred template counts. Generation probabilities in a later analysis came from a VDJ recombination model fitted to out-of-frame rearrangements, and those results were checked against IGoR. A later analysis scored TCR-TCR, TCR-HLA and TCR-CMV co-occurrence with hypergeometric tests, applying a repertoire-size bias correction to TCR pairs. A later analysis estimated false discovery rates by permuting HLA or CMV assignments 20 times. A later analysis grouped co-occurring TCRs with DBSCAN, adding TCRdist sequence similarity when clustering within HLA-allele-positive subsets. Repertoires with fewer than 30,000 or more than 120,000 public chains were left out of co-occurrence clustering, as were four to six repertoires with anomalous nucleotide sharing. This immuneACCESS table, as held by TCRdb, lists in-frame sequences with V and J called but not all clones. Of the missing ones, under half trace to an unresolved V gene in checked studies; the others have no known cause. That table supplies the V and J calls and clone size; D and trimming were determined from the DNA. The sample contains 120,000 or so clones, 75% to 90% of them found a single time. Together, the top ten hold around 10% of the sample.

In regard to this clone: Its binding antigen is unknown. It has no much larger one-base neighbor in the sample; base qualities were not kept.

The specimen was PBMCs. The source of this sequence is a man aged 25 to 45 in good health and CMV-seropositive.

The nucleotide sequence reads TGCGCCAGCAGCCAAGATCCCCGTAATGAAAAACTGTTTTTT. Its coded protein is CASSQDPRNEKLFF. Recombination connected TRBV4-1 to TRBJ1-4; the D gene assignment is ambiguous. V is pared back by 0 bases and J by 4 bases, with 6 bases lying between the germline termini. Reading the germline V gene gives CDR1 MGHRA and CDR2 YSYEKL. From its cysteine to its phenylalanine, the CDR3 spans 14 amino acids. The sequence is cut down to CDR3 DNA, 42 bases in frame from base 1.